One and the same sample provided the 9 T cell receptor beta chains below, sequenced in a study of cytomegalovirus exposure and HLA in healthy donors. With 60 Vbeta and 13 Jbeta primers, the PCR was carried out. Libraries were prepared by immunoSEQ multiplex PCR; TCRdb keeps only in-frame clonotypes and omits some of them. The sample contains roughly 180,000 clones, roughly 78% of which appear only once. Specimen: PBMCs. Every receptor here comes from a woman aged 45 to 65 in good health and CMV-seropositive.

The chain combines TRBV7-3 with TRBJ2-2; tentative D call: TRBD2 (6 bases). In germline, CDR1 is SGHTA, CDR2 FQGTGA. The CDR3 covers 16 residues. Trimming removed 4 bases at V and 4 bases at J, with 16 bases between. Written as DNA, the CDR3 is TGTGCCAGCAGCTCCCACGGGGGTTTTGGCACCGGGGAGCTGTTTTTT. Encoded protein: CASSSHGGFGTGELFF.

The rearrangement links TRBV15 to TRBJ2-3; maybe TRBD2 (5 bases). This CDR3 contains 15 residues. Germline assignment: CDR1 LNHNV and CDR2 YYDKDF (reference sequence). V was clipped by 4 bases and J by 2 bases, with 13 bases between them. The CDR3 nucleotides read TGTGCCACCAGCATTGGCCAGCGGTTCACAGATACGCAGTATTTT. Protein sequence: CATSIGQRFTDTQYF.

This chain links TRBV11-2 with TRBJ2-7; D may be TRBD2 (5 bases). V shed 3 bases and J shed 7 bases, with 19 bases lying between them. The germline V gene encodes CDR1 SGHAT and CDR2 FQNNGV. The CDR3 consists of 15 residues. CDR3 in amino acids: CASSFTSPPVEEQYF. Here the CDR3 DNA reads TGTGCCAGCAGCTTCACTAGTCCCCCCGTGGAGGAGCAGTACTTC.

The CDR3: CASSFWTGPESSGNTIYF. CDR3 nucleotides: TGTGCCAGCAGCTTCTGGACAGGGCCCGAAAGCTCTGGAAACACCATATATTTT. The chain recombines TRBV11-2 with TRBJ1-3, with 8 bases that match TRBD1. This CDR3 comprises 18 residues. The germline V gene has CDR1 SGHAT and CDR2 FQNNGV. With V trimmed by 3 bases and J by 0 bases, 10 bases remained unmatched.

The genes are TRBV6-5 and TRBJ1-1; D is undetermined. Trimming cost V 5 bases and J 5 bases, with 15 bases left between them. The CDR3 spans 14 residues. CDR1 MNHEY and CDR2 SVGAGI come from the germline V gene. CDR3 residues: CASSGHWEDTEAFF. DNA of the CDR3: TGTGCCAGCAGTGGCCATTGGGAGGATACTGAAGCTTTCTTT.

The chain has TRBV27 and TRBJ2-1; the match to TRBD1 covers 8 bases. Trimming removed 2 bases from V and 9 bases from J; junction bases left unmatched: 3. Germline CDR1 MNHEY, CDR2 SMNVEV (reference sequence). CDR3 length: 13 residues. The CDR3 is CASSLTGGSEQFF. In DNA, the CDR3 is TGTGCCAGCAGTTTAACAGGGGGAAGTGAGCAGTTCTTC.

This clone was counted between two and nine times. The V call is TRBV25-1, the J call TRBJ1-1; the match to TRBD1 covers 7 bases. J gave up 6 bases and V 3 bases, and 7 bases lay outside the gene matches. This CDR3 contains 14 residues. Germline loops: CDR1 MGHDK, CDR2 SYGVNS. The CDR3 DNA follows: TGTGCCAGCAGTGACCCGGGGGACAGCGCTGAAGCTTTCTTT. This sequence encodes CASSDPGDSAEAFF.

The V call is TRBV19, the J call TRBJ2-7; a weak D match, TRBD1 (5 bases). Germline CDR1 is LNHDA and CDR2 is SQIVND (reference sequence). The V end was cut by 9 bases, the J end by 2 bases, with 17 bases between. The CDR3 sequence is 14 residues long. CDR3 in amino acids: CASSQKTDTYEQYF. The CDR3 nucleotides are TGTGCCAGCTCTCAAAAGACGGACACCTACGAGCAGTACTTC.

The chain recombines TRBV28 with TRBJ1-6; TRBD1 is a possible D gene (6 bases). This CDR3 comprises 18 residues. Germline loops: CDR1 MDHEN, CDR2 SYDVKM. The V gene lost 2 bases and the J gene lost 5 bases, with 19 bases spanning the gap. The chain's CDR3 is CASSLGRGFRTDNSPLHF. The CDR3 coding sequence is TGTGCCAGCAGTTTAGGGAGAGGGTTTAGGACAGATAATTCACCCCTCCACTTT.